The 20 T cell receptor beta chains given below trace back to one sample, sequenced in a study of blood T cells in healthy people across ages. Using a J-beta primer mix together with a sample-barcoded 5' primer, a second PCR was run for about 6 to 12 cycles. From the 5' RACE reads, TCRdb called clonotypes with MiXCR, one entry per CDR3 protein. Of hundreds of thousands of distinct CDR3 sequences in the sample, 22% were seen once. Sequencing input: blood. Receptors originate from a man between 65 and 85 years old in good health.

This clonotype was counted only a few times. This chain uses TRBV9 with TRBJ2-3, with D perhaps TRBD2 (6 bases). This CDR3 has 15 residues. From germline, CDR1 is SGDLS and CDR2 YYNGEE. V was trimmed by 0 bases and J by 1 base, leaving 9 bases between them. CDR3 nucleotides: TGTGCCAGCAGCGTAGGGGAGGTTCGCACAGATACGCAGTATTTT. It translates to CASSVGEVRTDTQYF.

This clonotype was observed a handful of times. The genes are TRBV10-3 and TRBJ1-1; TRBD1 matches 7 bases. Germline CDR1 and CDR2: ENHRY and SYGVKD. Trimming at V came to 6 bases and at J to 6 bases, leaving 10 bases not matched to a gene. This CDR3 contains 14 residues. The chain's CDR3 is CAIRNGADRSEAFF. For the CDR3, the DNA is TGTGCCATCAGGAATGGGGCGGACAGGTCTGAAGCTTTCTTT.

This rearrangement joins TRBV12-3 or TRBV12-4 to TRBJ2-5; 14 nucleotides align to TRBD2. This CDR3 contains 18 residues. V trimming: 5 bases; J trimming: 0 bases; junction bases outside the gene matches: 8. This CDR3 reads CASSQGLAGGGNQETQYF. The CDR3 region has the DNA TGTGCCAGCAGTCAAGGACTAGCGGGAGGTGGGAACCAAGAGACCCAGTACTTC.

The rearrangement links TRBV28 to TRBJ1-3, with 7 bases lining up with TRBD1. Germline CDR1 and CDR2: MDHEN and SYDVKM. The CDR3 is made up of 14 amino acids. Trimming cost V 10 bases and J 3 bases; bases outside gene matches: 9. This CDR3 is CATHRGRIGNTIYF. Here the CDR3 DNA reads TGTGCCACCCACAGGGGACGGATTGGAAACACCATATATTTT.

This chain connects TRBV29-1 to TRBJ1-2, with a tentative D call TRBD1 (5 bases). The CDR3 is 13 amino acids. CDR1 is SQVTM and CDR2 is ANQGSEA in the germline V gene. Trimming cost V 4 bases and J 4 bases, with 13 bases left between them. CDR3 sequence reads: CSVASGTSYGYTF. CDR3 nucleotides: TGCAGCGTTGCTTCCGGGACTAGCTATGGCTACACCTTC.

This clonotype occurred a few times. This chain uses TRBV6-1 with TRBJ1-2, with D unresolved. Germline CDR1 is MNHNS and CDR2 is SASEGT. V dropped 3 bases and J dropped 5 bases, with 10 bases sitting between them. The CDR3 sequence is 13 residues long. CDR3 amino acids: CASSEASWYGYTF. In DNA, the CDR3 is TGTGCCAGCAGTGAGGCGAGTTGGTATGGCTACACCTTC.

In its sample, this clonotype was seen a few times. The chain employs TRBV5-5 and TRBJ1-1; D might be TRBD1 (6 bases). The germline V gene encodes CDR1 SGHKS and CDR2 YYEKEE (reference sequence). V shed 3 bases and J shed 5 bases, with 17 bases lying between them. This CDR3 contains 15 residues. This chain's CDR3 is CASSSSGGRGTEAFF. The CDR3 nucleotides read TGTGCCAGCAGCTCCTCGGGGGGGCGCGGTACTGAAGCTTTCTTT.

This clonotype was seen more than once but under ten times. The chain joins TRBV20-1 to TRBJ2-5; D uncertain. With the DNA end fitting TRBJ2-1 better, the J assignment may be wrong. This CDR3 comprises 16 residues. CDR1 is DFQATT, CDR2 SNEGSKA, per germline (reference sequence). CDR3 bases: TGCAGTGCGGAACCAAGTAGAGGCCGACACTACAATGAGCAGTTCTTC. Translated, it gives CSAEPSRGRHYNEQFF.

This sequence joins TRBV7-2 and TRBJ1-2; D is ambiguous. The CDR3 is 14 residues long. Looked up from germline, CDR1 is SGHTA and CDR2 is FQGNSA. The V end lost 1 base, the J end lost 3 bases, and 9 bases lay between the germline ends. CDR3 bases: TGTGCCAGCAGCTTAGGGTTAAGAGACTATGGCTACACCTTC. Translation: CASSLGLRDYGYTF.

This clonotype was observed a handful of times. Here the CDR3 reads CASSPEVGLEGNEQFF. The DNA of the CDR3 is TGCGCCAGCAGCCCTGAGGTGGGACTAGAAGGAAATGAGCAGTTCTTC. The V gene is TRBV5-1, the J gene TRBJ2-1, with 8 bases matching TRBD2. Germline CDR1 reads SGHRS; CDR2 reads YFSETQ. V gave up 4 bases and J gave up 7 bases; unmatched junction bases: 13. The CDR3 consists of 16 residues.

The gene calls are TRBV12-3 or TRBV12-4 and TRBJ1-3, with D unresolved. The CDR3 is 14 amino acids. V gave up 5 bases and J gave up 2 bases, with 10 bases separating them. The CDR3 sequence is CASSRMTAGNTIYF. CDR3 coding DNA: TGTGCCAGCAGTCGGATGACGGCTGGAAACACCATATATTTT.

The chain uses TRBV24-1 and TRBJ2-1, with 7 bases matching TRBD1. The V gene end was trimmed by 5 bases and the J gene end by 4 bases; junction bases not matched to a gene: 7. This CDR3 region has 15 residues. Germline lookup yields CDR1 KGHDR and CDR2 SFDVKD. CDR3 nucleotide sequence: TGTGCCACCAGTGGTGGGACAGTCGGGTACAATGAGCAGTTCTTC. Protein sequence: CATSGGTVGYNEQFF.

This clonotype appeared many times. This chain connects TRBV5-1 to TRBJ2-2; tentative D call: TRBD1 (6 bases). This CDR3 region has 14 residues. The germline CDR1 and CDR2 sequences are SGHRS and YFSETQ. V lost 4 bases and J lost 3, with 10 bases in between. This CDR3 is CASSRSGDTGELFF. The CDR3 DNA is TGCGCCAGCAGCCGATCAGGGGACACCGGGGAGCTGTTTTTT.

This clonotype is a singleton in its sample. This chain uses TRBV2 with TRBJ2-3; unclear D gene. V dropped 6 bases and J dropped 2 bases, with 9 bases sitting between them. This CDR3 is built from 13 residues. The germline CDR1 and CDR2 sequences are SNHLY and FYNNEI. The CDR3 is CASSPFPTDTQYF. CDR3 DNA sequence: TGTGCCAGCAGCCCTTTTCCCACAGATACGCAGTATTTT.

This sequence joins TRBV3-1 and TRBJ1-1; D is possibly TRBD1 (6 bases). This CDR3 is built from 16 residues. Germline V gene data show CDR1 as LGHDT and CDR2 as YNNKEL (reference sequence). V lost 2 bases to trimming and J lost 5 bases, with 18 bases between them. The CDR3 DNA reads as TGTGCCAGCAGCCAATCTAGGGGGGCGGAGTGGACTGAAGCTTTCTTT. Protein: CASSQSRGAEWTEAFF.

This clonotype has a handful of counts. The rearrangement links TRBV29-1 to TRBJ1-2; 8 bases agree with TRBD1. V was clipped by 7 bases and J by 2 bases; unmatched bases: 9. The CDR3 totals 14 residues. The germline V gene has CDR1 SQVTM and CDR2 ANQGSEA. CDR3 region: CSARQGTGNYGYTF. CDR3 nucleotides: TGCAGCGCTAGACAGGGGACGGGAAACTATGGCTACACCTTC.

In its sample, this clonotype was seen a few times. The chain carries TRBV2 and TRBJ1-1; D not certain. The CDR3 sequence is 13 residues long. The V and J ends lost 10 bases and 1 base respectively, with 13 bases between them. Germline CDR1 and CDR2: SNHLY and FYNNEI. This CDR3 reads CATRAAENTEAFF. The CDR3 DNA follows: TGTGCCACCAGAGCGGCGGAGAACACTGAAGCTTTCTTT.

The CDR3 protein is CSAEGGPNYGYTF. CDR3 DNA sequence: TGCAGTGCCGAGGGGGGGCCGAACTATGGCTACACCTTC. The chain uses TRBV20-1 and TRBJ1-2, with a possible D match to TRBD1 (6 bases). The V gene's germline CDR1 is DFQATT and CDR2 SNEGSKA (reference sequence). There are 13 residues in the CDR3. V was clipped by 6 bases and J by 2 bases, with 13 bases between them.

The chain combines TRBV20-1 with TRBJ1-2; D is uncertain. The ends were cut back, 0 bases at V and 4 bases at J, with 12 bases in the middle. The CDR3 is 14 residues long. Germline V gene lookup returns CDR1 DFQATT and CDR2 SNEGSKA (reference sequence). This CDR3 is CSARDHQDRYGYTF. In DNA, the CDR3 is TGCAGTGCTAGAGATCATCAAGACCGCTATGGCTACACCTTC.

This clonotype was counted between two and nine times. The chain has TRBV20-1 and TRBJ2-3; no clear D gene. Germline loops: CDR1 DFQATT, CDR2 SNEGSKA (reference sequence). V lost 1 base and J 1 base, leaving 18 bases between the germline ends. The CDR3 is made up of 17 amino acids. The chain's CDR3 is CSARGPGPTGGTDTQYF. Written as DNA, the CDR3 is TGCAGTGCTAGAGGGCCTGGGCCCACCGGAGGCACAGATACGCAGTATTTT.